Below, one TCR beta chain is given with its context. What it binds is not known. RNA transcripts gave rise to amplified TCR beta CDR3 regions. HTBI primers were used for first-round RT-PCR of the TCR CDR3. MiXCR was run by TCRdb on the multiplex PCR reads, yielding one entry per CDR3 protein. The repertoire has hundreds of thousands of distinct CDR3 sequences, around 42% of them found once; the top ten carry 8.2%. Trimming took off 0 bases at V and 5 bases at J, with 11 bases between the two ends. Germline values: CDR1 SGDLS, CDR2 YYNGEE. The CDR3 runs to 14 residues. This record comes from a study of T cells in Graves' hyperthyroidism and ophthalmopathy. Study-wide findings and caveats: The blood repertoire included most of the expanded thyroid clonotypes above 0.001.

The sequencing sample was made of peripheral blood or thyroid tissue (not recorded which). The TCR was taken from a woman aged 18-29 years with Graves' hyperthyroidism. This chain connects TRBV9 to TRBJ1-1; no clear D. The DNA of the CDR3 is TGTGCCAGCAGCGTAGCGGTCGGCGGGACTGAAGCTTTCTTT. Amino acid sequence: CASSVAVGGTEAFF.